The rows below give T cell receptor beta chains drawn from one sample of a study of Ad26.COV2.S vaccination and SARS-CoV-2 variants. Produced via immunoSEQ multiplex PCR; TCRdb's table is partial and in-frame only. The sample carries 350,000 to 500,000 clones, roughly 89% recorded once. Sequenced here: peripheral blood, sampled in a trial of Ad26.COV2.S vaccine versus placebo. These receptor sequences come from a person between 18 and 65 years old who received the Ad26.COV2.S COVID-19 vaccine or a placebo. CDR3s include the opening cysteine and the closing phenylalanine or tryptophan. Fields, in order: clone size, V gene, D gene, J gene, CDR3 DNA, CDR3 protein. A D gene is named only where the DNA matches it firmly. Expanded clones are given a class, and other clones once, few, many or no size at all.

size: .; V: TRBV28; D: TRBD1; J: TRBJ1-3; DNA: TGTGCCAGCAGTTCAATGTCTGGGCAGGGGGCTTGGAACACCATATATTTT; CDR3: CASSSMSGQGAWNTIYF
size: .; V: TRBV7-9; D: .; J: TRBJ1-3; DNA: TGTGCCAGCAGCCTACCGGGACATTACTCTGGAAACACCATATATTTT; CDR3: CASSLPGHYSGNTIYF
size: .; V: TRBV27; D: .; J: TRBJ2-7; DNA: TGTGCCAGCAGTTTATCTTGGAGCAGGGAGATTTCCTACGAGCAGTACTTC; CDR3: CASSLSWSREISYEQYF
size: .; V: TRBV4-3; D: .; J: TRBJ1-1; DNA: TGCGCCAGCCGGTACGGGGGGGGACGGGACACTGAAGCTTTCTTT; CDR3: CASRYGGGRDTEAFF
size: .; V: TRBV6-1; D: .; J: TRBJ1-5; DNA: TGTGCCAGCAGTGAGGGGGGGGGACTTACTCCCAATCAGCCCCAGCATTTT; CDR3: CASSEGGGLTPNQPQHF
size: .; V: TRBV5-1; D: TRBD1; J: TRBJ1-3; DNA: TGCGCCAGCAGCCATGGGACAGGGGGACAGAACACCATATATTTT; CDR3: CASSHGTGGQNTIYF
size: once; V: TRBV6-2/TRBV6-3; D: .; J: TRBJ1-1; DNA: TGTGCCAGCAGTTACTCGAGGCCTCCCGGCGCGAACACTGAAGCTTTCTTT; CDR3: CASSYSRPPGANTEAFF
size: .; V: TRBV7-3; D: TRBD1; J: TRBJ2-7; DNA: TGTGCCAGCAGCTTAACTGACAGGGCGAATAAGTACTTC; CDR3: CASSLTDRANKYF
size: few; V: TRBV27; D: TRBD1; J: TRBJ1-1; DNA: TGTGCCAGCAGTCCGGGACAGGGGTGGAGCACTGAAGCTTTCTTT; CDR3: CASSPGQGWSTEAFF
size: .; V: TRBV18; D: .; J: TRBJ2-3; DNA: TGTGCCAGCTCACCGAGCCAGACAGATACGCAGTATTTT; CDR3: CASSPSQTDTQYF
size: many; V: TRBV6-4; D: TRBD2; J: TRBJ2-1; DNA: TGTGCCAGCAGTGAAGCGGGAGAACACAATGAGCAGTTCTTC; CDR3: CASSEAGEHNEQFF
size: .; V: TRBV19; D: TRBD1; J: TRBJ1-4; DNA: TGTGCCAGTAGTATACGGACAGGGGGCGCCGGAAATGAAAAACTGTTTTTT; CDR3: CASSIRTGGAGNEKLFF
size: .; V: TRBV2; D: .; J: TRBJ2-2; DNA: TGTGCCAGCGGACCCCGGGAGACCGGGGAGCTGTTTTTT; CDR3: CASGPRETGELFF
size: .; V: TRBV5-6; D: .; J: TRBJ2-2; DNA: TGTGCCAGCAGCTTACAACCGAACACCGGGGAGCTGTTTTTT; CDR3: CASSLQPNTGELFF
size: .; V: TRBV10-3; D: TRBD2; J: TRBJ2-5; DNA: TGTGCCATCAGTGGGGCTAGCGGGGGGCCAGAGACCCAGTACTTC; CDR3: CAISGASGGPETQYF